This TCR beta chain appears in the sequencing data of a study of regulatory T cells in long-lasting Graves disease. Study outcomes and limitations: It is possible that accuracy was reduced by the small size of the sample. Patients with persistent Graves' had lower TCR diversity than newly diagnosed patients.

Through Arm-PCR of CDR3 regions and iRepertoire HTBI primers, TCR beta libraries were built. Each CDR3 protein is one row after TCRdb ran MiXCR on the multiplex PCR reads. The table has about 470,000 distinct CDR3 sequences, 20% to 25% seen once. Stated time point: persistent/refractory GD, antithyroid drugs over 5 years with positive TRAb. The TCR library was made from RNA extracted from PBMCs. CDR3 length: 16 amino acids. Germline V gene data show CDR1 as LGHDT and CDR2 as YNNKEL (reference sequence). Worth noting for this clonotype: Its specificity is not known. A much larger clone differs from this one at a single base, so this may be a read error.

The TCR sequence derives from a female donor with Graves disease. This sequence joins TRBV3-1 and TRBJ2-2; maybe TRBD2 (6 bases). The sample was peripheral blood mononuclear cells (PBMCs), taken when the disease was refractory, from a patient treated with antithyroid drugs. In DNA form, the CDR3 reads TGTGCCAGCAGCCAAGATGCCCTAGCGTACACCGGGGAGCTGCTTTTT. Translation: CASSQDALAYTGELLF. Combining the CDR3 with reference TRBV3-1 and TRBJ2-2 gives the whole variable domain DTAVSQTPKYLVTQMGNDKSIKCEQNLGHDTMYWYKQDSKKFLKIMFSYNNKELIINETVPNRFSPKSPDKAHLNLHINSLELGDSAVYFCASSQDALAYTGELLFGEGSRLTVL.